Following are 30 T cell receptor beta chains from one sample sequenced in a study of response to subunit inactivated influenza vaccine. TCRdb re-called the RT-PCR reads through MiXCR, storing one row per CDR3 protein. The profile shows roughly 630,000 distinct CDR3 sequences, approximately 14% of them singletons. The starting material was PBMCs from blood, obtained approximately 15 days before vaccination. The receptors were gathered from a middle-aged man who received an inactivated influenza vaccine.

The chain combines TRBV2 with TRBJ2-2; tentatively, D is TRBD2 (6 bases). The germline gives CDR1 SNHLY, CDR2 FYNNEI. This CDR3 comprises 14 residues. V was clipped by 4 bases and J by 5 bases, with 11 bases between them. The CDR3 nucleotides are TGTGCCAGCAGTGCTAGCGCTGGGACCGGGGAGCTGTTTTTT. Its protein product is CASSASAGTGELFF. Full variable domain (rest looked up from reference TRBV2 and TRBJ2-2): EPEVTQTPSHQVTQMGQEVILRCVPISNHLYFYWYRQILGQKVEFLVSFYNNEISEKSEIFDDQFSVERPDGSNFTLKIRSTKLEDSAMYFCASSASAGTGELFFGEGSRLTVL.

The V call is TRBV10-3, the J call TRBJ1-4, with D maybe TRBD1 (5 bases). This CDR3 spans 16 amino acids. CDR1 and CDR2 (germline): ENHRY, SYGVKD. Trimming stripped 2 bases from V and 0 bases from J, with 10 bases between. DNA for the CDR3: TGTGCCATCAGTGAGCGCCTGGGGGCAACTAATGAAAAACTGTTTTTT. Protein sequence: CAISERLGATNEKLFF.

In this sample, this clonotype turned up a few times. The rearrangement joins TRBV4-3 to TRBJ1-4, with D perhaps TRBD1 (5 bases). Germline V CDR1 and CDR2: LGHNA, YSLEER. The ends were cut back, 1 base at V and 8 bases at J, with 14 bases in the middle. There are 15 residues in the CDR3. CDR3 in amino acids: CASSQGAGAREKLFF. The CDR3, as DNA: TGCGCCAGCAGCCAAGGAGCCGGGGCGCGGGAAAAACTGTTTTTT.

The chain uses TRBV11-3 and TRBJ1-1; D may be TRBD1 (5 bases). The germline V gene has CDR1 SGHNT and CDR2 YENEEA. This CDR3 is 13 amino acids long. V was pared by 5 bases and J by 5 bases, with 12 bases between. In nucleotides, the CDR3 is TGTGCCAGCAGCCCCAGGCCAGGGACTGAAGCTTTCTTT. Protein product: CASSPRPGTEAFF. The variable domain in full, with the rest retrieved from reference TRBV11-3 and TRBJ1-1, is EAGVVQSPRYKIIEKKQPVAFWCNPISGHNTLYWYLQNLGQGPELLIRYENEEAVDDSQLPKDRFSAERLKGVDSTLKIQPAELGDSAVYLCASSPRPGTEAFFGQGTRLTVV.

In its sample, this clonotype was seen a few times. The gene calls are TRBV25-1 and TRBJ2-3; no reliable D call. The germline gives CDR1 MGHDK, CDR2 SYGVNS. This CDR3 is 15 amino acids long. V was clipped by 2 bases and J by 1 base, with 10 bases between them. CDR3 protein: CASSELVTRTDTQYF. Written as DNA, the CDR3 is TGTGCCAGCAGTGAACTGGTCACCCGCACAGATACGCAGTATTTT.

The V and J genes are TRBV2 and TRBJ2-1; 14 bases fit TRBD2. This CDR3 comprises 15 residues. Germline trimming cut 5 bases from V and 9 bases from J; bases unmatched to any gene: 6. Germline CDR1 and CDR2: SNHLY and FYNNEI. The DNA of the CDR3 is TGTGCCAGCAGTCCGACTAGCGGGAGGGTAGGTGAGCAGTTCTTC. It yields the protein CASSPTSGRVGEQFF.

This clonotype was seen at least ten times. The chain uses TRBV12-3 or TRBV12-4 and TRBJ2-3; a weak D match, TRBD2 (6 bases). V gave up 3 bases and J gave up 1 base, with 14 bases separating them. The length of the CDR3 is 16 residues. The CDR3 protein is CASSFSGGTRTDTQYF. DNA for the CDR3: TGTGCCAGCAGTTTCTCTGGCGGGACCCGCACAGATACGCAGTATTTT.

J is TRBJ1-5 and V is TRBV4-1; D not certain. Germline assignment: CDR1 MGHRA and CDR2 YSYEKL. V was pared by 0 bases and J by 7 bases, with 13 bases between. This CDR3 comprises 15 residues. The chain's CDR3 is CASSQDFPASQPQHF. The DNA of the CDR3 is TGCGCCAGCAGCCAAGACTTTCCTGCATCCCAGCCCCAGCATTTT.

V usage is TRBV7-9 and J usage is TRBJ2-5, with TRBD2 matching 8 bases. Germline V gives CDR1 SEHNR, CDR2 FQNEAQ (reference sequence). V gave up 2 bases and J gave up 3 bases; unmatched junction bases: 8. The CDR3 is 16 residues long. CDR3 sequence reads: CASSLLSSGSKETQYF. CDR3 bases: TGTGCCAGCAGCTTATTATCAAGCGGGAGTAAAGAGACCCAGTACTTC.

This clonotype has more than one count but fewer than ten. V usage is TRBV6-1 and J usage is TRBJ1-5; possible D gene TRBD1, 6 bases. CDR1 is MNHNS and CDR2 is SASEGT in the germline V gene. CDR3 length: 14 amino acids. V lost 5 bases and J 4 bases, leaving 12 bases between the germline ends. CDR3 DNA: TGTGCCAGCAGTCCACAGGACAGAAATCAGCCCCAGCATTTT. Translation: CASSPQDRNQPQHF.

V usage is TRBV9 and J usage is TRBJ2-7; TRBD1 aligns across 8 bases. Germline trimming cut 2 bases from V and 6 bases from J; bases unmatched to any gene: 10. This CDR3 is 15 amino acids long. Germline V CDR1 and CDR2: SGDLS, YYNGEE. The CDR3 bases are TGTGCCAGCAGCGTTTACATAGGACAGGGCGGCGAGCAGTACTTC. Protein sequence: CASSVYIGQGGEQYF.

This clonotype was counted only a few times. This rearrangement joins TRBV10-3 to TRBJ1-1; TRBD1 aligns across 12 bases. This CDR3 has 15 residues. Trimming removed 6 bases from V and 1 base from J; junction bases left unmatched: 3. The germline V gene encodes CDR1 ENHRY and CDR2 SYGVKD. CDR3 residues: CAIRGTGGPNTEAFF. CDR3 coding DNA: TGTGCCATCAGGGGGACAGGGGGCCCGAACACTGAAGCTTTCTTT.

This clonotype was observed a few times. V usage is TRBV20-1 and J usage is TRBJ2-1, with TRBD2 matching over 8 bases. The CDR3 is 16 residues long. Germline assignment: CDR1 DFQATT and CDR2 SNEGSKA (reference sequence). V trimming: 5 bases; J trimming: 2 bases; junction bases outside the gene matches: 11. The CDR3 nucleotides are TGCAGTGCTTATTTAATAGCGGGGCTAACCTACAATGAGCAGTTCTTC. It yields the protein CSAYLIAGLTYNEQFF.

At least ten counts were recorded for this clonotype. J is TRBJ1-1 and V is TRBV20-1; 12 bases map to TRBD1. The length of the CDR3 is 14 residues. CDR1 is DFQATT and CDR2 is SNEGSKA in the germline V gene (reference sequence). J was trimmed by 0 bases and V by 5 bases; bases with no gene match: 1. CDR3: CSARDRGLNTEAFF. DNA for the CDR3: TGCAGTGCTCGGGACAGGGGGCTGAACACTGAAGCTTTCTTT.

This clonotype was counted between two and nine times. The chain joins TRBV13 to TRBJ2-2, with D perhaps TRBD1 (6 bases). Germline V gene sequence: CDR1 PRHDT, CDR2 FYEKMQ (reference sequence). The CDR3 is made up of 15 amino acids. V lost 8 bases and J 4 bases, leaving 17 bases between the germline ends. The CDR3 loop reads CASGGGTTLTGELFF. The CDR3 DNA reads TGTGCCAGCGGGGGCGGAACCACGCTCACCGGGGAGCTGTTTTTT.

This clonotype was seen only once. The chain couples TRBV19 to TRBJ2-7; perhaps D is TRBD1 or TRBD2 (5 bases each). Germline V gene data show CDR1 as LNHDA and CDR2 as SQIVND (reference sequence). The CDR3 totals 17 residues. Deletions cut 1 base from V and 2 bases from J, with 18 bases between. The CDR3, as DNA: TGTGCCAGTAGTATAGCGCGGGCCGGGACCAGGGCCTACGAGCAGTACTTC. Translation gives CASSIARAGTRAYEQYF.

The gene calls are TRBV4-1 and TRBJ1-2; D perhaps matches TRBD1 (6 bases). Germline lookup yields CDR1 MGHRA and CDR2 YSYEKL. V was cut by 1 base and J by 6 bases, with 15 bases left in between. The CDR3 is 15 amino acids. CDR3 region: CASSQAHRAPHGYTF. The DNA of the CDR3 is TGCGCCAGCAGCCAAGCCCACAGGGCCCCTCATGGCTACACCTTC.

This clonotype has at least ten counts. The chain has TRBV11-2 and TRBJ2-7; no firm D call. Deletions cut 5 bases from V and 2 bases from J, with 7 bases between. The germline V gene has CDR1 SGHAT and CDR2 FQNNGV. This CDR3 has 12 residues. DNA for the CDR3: TGTGCCAGCAGCCCACAAGCCTACGAGCAGTACTTC. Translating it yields CASSPQAYEQYF. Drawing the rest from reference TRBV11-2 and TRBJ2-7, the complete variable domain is EAGVAQSPRYKIIEKRQSVAFWCNPISGHATLYWYQQILGQGPKLLIQFQNNGVVDDSQLPKDRFSAERLKGVDSTLKIQPAKLEDSAVYLCASSPQAYEQYFGPGTRLTVT.

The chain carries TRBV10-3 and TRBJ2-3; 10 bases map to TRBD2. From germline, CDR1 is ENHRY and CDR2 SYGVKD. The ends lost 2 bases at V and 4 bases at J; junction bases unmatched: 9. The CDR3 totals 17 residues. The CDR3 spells CAISERLAGVVADTQYF. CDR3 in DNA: TGTGCCATCAGTGAGCGGCTAGCGGGAGTCGTGGCAGATACGCAGTATTTT.

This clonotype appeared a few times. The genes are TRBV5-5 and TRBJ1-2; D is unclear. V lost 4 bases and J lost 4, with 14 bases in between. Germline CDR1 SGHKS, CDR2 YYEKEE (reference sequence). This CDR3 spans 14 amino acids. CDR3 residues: CASSPRGIGYGYTF. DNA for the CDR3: TGTGCCAGCAGCCCTCGTGGGATTGGCTATGGCTACACCTTC.

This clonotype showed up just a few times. The CDR3 loop is CATRGRGPGIYSGANVLTF. Here the CDR3 DNA reads TGTGCCACCAGAGGCCGGGGGCCAGGGATCTACTCTGGGGCCAACGTCCTGACTTTC. The gene calls are TRBV24-1 and TRBJ2-6, with D perhaps being TRBD1 or TRBD2 (6 bases each). V lost 7 bases and J lost 0, with 21 bases in between. Germline CDR1 KGHDR, CDR2 SFDVKD. CDR3 length equals 19 residues.

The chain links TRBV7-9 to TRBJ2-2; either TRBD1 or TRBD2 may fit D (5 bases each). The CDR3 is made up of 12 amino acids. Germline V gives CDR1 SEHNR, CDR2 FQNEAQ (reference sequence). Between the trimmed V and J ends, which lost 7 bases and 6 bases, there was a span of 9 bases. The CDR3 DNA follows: TGTGCCAGCACCGAGGGACCCGGGGAGCTGTTTTTT. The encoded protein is CASTEGPGELFF.

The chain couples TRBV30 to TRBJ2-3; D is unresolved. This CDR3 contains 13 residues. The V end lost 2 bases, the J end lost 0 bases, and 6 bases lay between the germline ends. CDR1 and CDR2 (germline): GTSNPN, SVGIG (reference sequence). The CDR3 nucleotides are TGTGCCTGGAGTAGACCTAGCACAGATACGCAGTATTTT. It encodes CAWSRPSTDTQYF.

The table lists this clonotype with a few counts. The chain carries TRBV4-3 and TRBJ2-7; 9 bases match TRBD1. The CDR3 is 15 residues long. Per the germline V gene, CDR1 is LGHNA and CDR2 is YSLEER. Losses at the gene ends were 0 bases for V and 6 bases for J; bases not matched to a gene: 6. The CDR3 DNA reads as TGCGCCAGCAGCCAAGAGGTCGGGACAGGGTTCGAGCAGTACTTC. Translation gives CASSQEVGTGFEQYF.

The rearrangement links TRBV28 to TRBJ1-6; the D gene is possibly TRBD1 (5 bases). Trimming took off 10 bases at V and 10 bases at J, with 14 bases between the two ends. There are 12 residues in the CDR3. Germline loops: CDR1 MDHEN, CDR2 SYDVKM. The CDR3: CAMGPSRSPLHF. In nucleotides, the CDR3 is TGTGCCATGGGACCTTCGCGGTCACCCCTCCACTTT.

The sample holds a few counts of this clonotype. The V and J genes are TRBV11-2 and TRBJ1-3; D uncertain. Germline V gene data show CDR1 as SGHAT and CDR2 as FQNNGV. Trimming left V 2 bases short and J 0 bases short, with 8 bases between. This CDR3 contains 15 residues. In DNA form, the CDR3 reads TGTGCCAGCAGCTTACCTTCAGGCTCTGGAAACACCATATATTTT. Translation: CASSLPSGSGNTIYF.

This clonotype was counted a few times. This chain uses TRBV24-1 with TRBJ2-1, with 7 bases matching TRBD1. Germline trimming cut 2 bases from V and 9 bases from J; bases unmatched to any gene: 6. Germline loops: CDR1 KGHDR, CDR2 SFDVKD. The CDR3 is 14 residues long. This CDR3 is CATSDYRGRGEQFF. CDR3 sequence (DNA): TGTGCCACCAGTGATTACAGGGGAAGGGGTGAGCAGTTCTTC.

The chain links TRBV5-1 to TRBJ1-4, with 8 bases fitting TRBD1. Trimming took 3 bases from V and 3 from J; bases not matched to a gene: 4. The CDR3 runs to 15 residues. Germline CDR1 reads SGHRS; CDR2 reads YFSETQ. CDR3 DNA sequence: TGCGCCAGCAGCTATGACAGGGGAGCTAATGAAAAACTGTTTTTT. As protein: CASSYDRGANEKLFF.

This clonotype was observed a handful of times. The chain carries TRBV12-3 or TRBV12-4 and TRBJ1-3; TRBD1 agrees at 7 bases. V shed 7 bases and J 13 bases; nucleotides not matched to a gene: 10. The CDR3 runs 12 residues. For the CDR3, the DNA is TGTGCCAGCAAACGAAGGGACAGACAGATATATTTT. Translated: CASKRRDRQIYF.

DNA of the CDR3: TGTGCCAGCAGCTTGGACGGACAAGTGATTGGCTACACCTTC. It translates to CASSLDGQVIGYTF. This chain joins TRBV7-9 and TRBJ1-2; tentatively, D is TRBD1 (5 bases). Germline V gene lookup returns CDR1 SEHNR and CDR2 FQNEAQ (reference sequence). The CDR3 has 14 residues. Trimming stripped 3 bases from V and 7 bases from J, with 15 bases between.